This is a list of T cell receptor beta chains from one sample in a study of lymphopenia after photon versus proton radiotherapy. The data were produced by immunoSEQ multiplex PCR, yet TCRdb's version contains in-frame clones alone and is incomplete. Among some 38,000 clones, approximately 90% were seen once, and the ten largest hold around 15%. Sequences were derived from peripheral blood, sampled from a patient treated with photon-based radiotherapy. The receptors were gathered from a man in his 60s with cholangiocarcinoma. The CDR3 runs from the conserved cysteine through the conserved F or W. Each record gives: CDR3 length, V gene, J gene, D gene, clone size, CDR3 DNA, CDR3 protein. D genes are given only for firm matches. A row's size may be missing; if present it is once, few, many or a size class.

CDR3 length: 15
V gene: TRBV7-2
J gene: TRBJ1-2
D gene: .
clone size: .
CDR3 DNA: TGTGCCAGCAGTAAACGACAGGCTTTTGGAGATGGCTACACCTTC
CDR3 protein: CASSKRQAFGDGYTF

CDR3 length: 15
V gene: TRBV27
J gene: TRBJ2-7
D gene: TRBD2
clone size: .
CDR3 DNA: TGTGCCAGCAGTCCCCGAGTAGCGGGGGCCTACGAGCAGTACTTC
CDR3 protein: CASSPRVAGAYEQYF

CDR3 length: 14
V gene: TRBV28
J gene: TRBJ1-2
D gene: .
clone size: once
CDR3 DNA: TGTGCCAGCAGTTTAATCGACAGGCCCTATGGCTACACCTTC
CDR3 protein: CASSLIDRPYGYTF

CDR3 length: 12
V gene: TRBV7-9
J gene: TRBJ2-1
D gene: .
clone size: .
CDR3 DNA: TGTGCCAGCAGCTTAGACTGGAATGAGCAGTTCTTC
CDR3 protein: CASSLDWNEQFF

CDR3 length: 15
V gene: TRBV7-2
J gene: TRBJ1-5
D gene: TRBD1
clone size: .
CDR3 DNA: TGTGCCAGCAGCTTAGACGGACAGGGACGTAGGCCCCAGCATTTT
CDR3 protein: CASSLDGQGRRPQHF

CDR3 length: 13
V gene: TRBV5-8
J gene: TRBJ1-2
D gene: .
clone size: .
CDR3 DNA: TGTGCCAGCAGCCCGGACGGCTACTATGGCTACACCTTC
CDR3 protein: CASSPDGYYGYTF

CDR3 length: 14
V gene: TRBV7-9
J gene: TRBJ1-1
D gene: TRBD1
clone size: .
CDR3 DNA: TGTGCCAGCATGGAGCAGGGGGCGGACACTGAAGCTTTCTTT
CDR3 protein: CASMEQGADTEAFF

CDR3 length: 15
V gene: TRBV27
J gene: TRBJ2-6
D gene: .
clone size: once
CDR3 DNA: TGTGCCAGCAGTCAGACCGTTACTGGGGCCAACGTCCTGACTTTC
CDR3 protein: CASSQTVTGANVLTF

CDR3 length: 17
V gene: TRBV7-9
J gene: TRBJ2-6
D gene: .
clone size: .
CDR3 DNA: TGTGCCAGCAGCTTAGCGTTCGGGGTCTCTGGGGCCAACGTCCTGACTTTC
CDR3 protein: CASSLAFGVSGANVLTF

CDR3 length: 17
V gene: TRBV2
J gene: TRBJ2-2
D gene: .
clone size: .
CDR3 DNA: TGTGCCAGCAGTGCCCCCAGAAACAGGGCGAACACCGGGGAGCTGTTTTTT
CDR3 protein: CASSAPRNRANTGELFF

CDR3 length: 17
V gene: TRBV2
J gene: TRBJ1-4
D gene: TRBD1
clone size: .
CDR3 DNA: TGTGCCAGCAAGGAGGACAGGGGATATCCAACTAATGAAAAACTGTTTTTT
CDR3 protein: CASKEDRGYPTNEKLFF

CDR3 length: 13
V gene: TRBV5-6
J gene: TRBJ1-6
D gene: .
clone size: .
CDR3 DNA: TGTGCCAGCAGCTTGGCCGGGAACTCACCCCTCCACTTT
CDR3 protein: CASSLAGNSPLHF

CDR3 length: 15
V gene: TRBV27
J gene: TRBJ1-1
D gene: .
clone size: .
CDR3 DNA: TGTGCCAGCAGTTTAGTACAGGCGCCGAACACTGAAGCTTTCTTT
CDR3 protein: CASSLVQAPNTEAFF

CDR3 length: 16
V gene: TRBV15
J gene: TRBJ1-2
D gene: .
clone size: .
CDR3 DNA: TGTGCCACCAGCAGAGACGCAGGGAGCAACTTCTATGGCTACACCTTC
CDR3 protein: CATSRDAGSNFYGYTF

CDR3 length: 18
V gene: TRBV5-1
J gene: TRBJ1-2
D gene: TRBD1
clone size: .
CDR3 DNA: TGCGCCAGCAGCTTGCCGGCCGGGACAGGGGGCGATTACTATGGCTACACCTTC
CDR3 protein: CASSLPAGTGGDYYGYTF

CDR3 length: 14
V gene: TRBV11-3
J gene: TRBJ1-1
D gene: .
clone size: .
CDR3 DNA: TGTGCCAGCAGCCCGAGGACAGCAAACACTGAAGCTTTCTTT
CDR3 protein: CASSPRTANTEAFF

CDR3 length: 14
V gene: TRBV7-8
J gene: TRBJ2-7
D gene: .
clone size: .
CDR3 DNA: TGTGCCAGCAGCTTAGGGGCCCCCGTAGACGAGCAGTACTTC
CDR3 protein: CASSLGAPVDEQYF

CDR3 length: 15
V gene: TRBV25-1
J gene: TRBJ2-7
D gene: TRBD2
clone size: .
CDR3 DNA: TGTGCCAGCAGTGAATTTAGCGGGAGCTCCTACGAGCAGTACTTC
CDR3 protein: CASSEFSGSSYEQYF

CDR3 length: 13
V gene: TRBV11-2
J gene: TRBJ2-5
D gene: .
clone size: .
CDR3 DNA: TGTGCCAGCAGCGACCCGGGGTTCGAGACCCAGTACTTC
CDR3 protein: CASSDPGFETQYF

CDR3 length: 14
V gene: TRBV18
J gene: TRBJ2-1
D gene: TRBD1
clone size: .
CDR3 DNA: TGTGCCAGCTCACGTGGACAGGATCGGAATGAGCAGTTCTTC
CDR3 protein: CASSRGQDRNEQFF

CDR3 length: 15
V gene: TRBV11-2
J gene: TRBJ2-7
D gene: TRBD1
clone size: .
CDR3 DNA: TGTGCCAGCAGCTTAGTAGCCGGGACAGGGGGCGAGCAGTACTTC
CDR3 protein: CASSLVAGTGGEQYF

CDR3 length: 15
V gene: TRBV2
J gene: TRBJ2-7
D gene: TRBD2
clone size: .
CDR3 DNA: TGTGCCACAAGAACTAGCGGGGGAACTACCTACGAGCAGTACTTC
CDR3 protein: CATRTSGGTTYEQYF

CDR3 length: 14
V gene: TRBV29-1
J gene: TRBJ2-1
D gene: TRBD2
clone size: once
CDR3 DNA: TGCAGCGCTGCGGGGGGGGGAACCTACAATGAGCAGTTCTTC
CDR3 protein: CSAAGGGTYNEQFF

CDR3 length: 15
V gene: TRBV10-3
J gene: TRBJ1-1
D gene: .
clone size: .
CDR3 DNA: TGTGCCATCAGTGCCCCCTATGGGGGGCGGACTGAAGCTTTCTTT
CDR3 protein: CAISAPYGGRTEAFF

CDR3 length: 13
V gene: TRBV6-1
J gene: TRBJ1-5
D gene: .
clone size: .
CDR3 DNA: TGTGCCAGCAGTGAGGGGTTAAATCAGCCCCAGCATTTT
CDR3 protein: CASSEGLNQPQHF

CDR3 length: 16
V gene: TRBV27
J gene: TRBJ1-1
D gene: .
clone size: .
CDR3 DNA: TGTGCCAGCAGTTTGGGGTACGGACAGCTGAACACTGAAGCTTTCTTT
CDR3 protein: CASSLGYGQLNTEAFF

CDR3 length: 14
V gene: TRBV4-3
J gene: TRBJ2-7
D gene: TRBD1
clone size: .
CDR3 DNA: TGCGCCAGCAGCCCTACAGGACAGGTCCCCGAGCAGTACTTC
CDR3 protein: CASSPTGQVPEQYF

CDR3 length: 14
V gene: TRBV27
J gene: TRBJ2-2
D gene: .
clone size: .
CDR3 DNA: TGTGCCAGCAGACCTTGGGGGAACACCGGGGAGCTGTTTTTT
CDR3 protein: CASRPWGNTGELFF

CDR3 length: 14
V gene: TRBV19
J gene: TRBJ1-3
D gene: TRBD1
clone size: .
CDR3 DNA: TGTGCCAGTAGTGTGACAGGGACTGGAAACACCATATATTTT
CDR3 protein: CASSVTGTGNTIYF

CDR3 length: 16
V gene: TRBV4-1
J gene: TRBJ2-3
D gene: TRBD2
clone size: .
CDR3 DNA: TGCGCCAGCAGCCAGGCCGGGACTAGCGCCACAGATACGCAGTATTTT
CDR3 protein: CASSQAGTSATDTQYF

CDR3 length: 14
V gene: TRBV6-4
J gene: TRBJ2-3
D gene: .
clone size: .
CDR3 DNA: TGTGCCAGCAGTGAAAACTATAACACAGATACGCAGTATTTT
CDR3 protein: CASSENYNTDTQYF

CDR3 length: 15
V gene: TRBV11-3
J gene: TRBJ2-7
D gene: TRBD1
clone size: .
CDR3 DNA: TGTGCCAGCAGCTTTGGACAGGGGGCACACTACGAGCAGTACTTC
CDR3 protein: CASSFGQGAHYEQYF

CDR3 length: 15
V gene: TRBV28
J gene: TRBJ2-7
D gene: TRBD1
clone size: .
CDR3 DNA: TGTGCCAGCGGAATGGGACAGGTCGTTCACTACGAGCAGTACTTC
CDR3 protein: CASGMGQVVHYEQYF